Listed here are 20 T cell receptor beta chains from one sample, sequenced in a study of cytomegalovirus exposure and HLA in healthy donors. TCRdb's table, derived via immunoSEQ multiplex PCR, lists solely in-frame clones and lacks some. The table has 180,000 or so clones, roughly 86% seen once; the top ten hold roughly 6.6%. The sequenced sample was PBMCs. The receptor source for this set is a young man in good health and CMV-seropositive.

The rearrangement uses TRBV7-9 and TRBJ2-7; TRBD1 agrees at 11 bases. CDR3 length: 15 amino acids. The V segment lost 5 bases and the J segment 3 bases; nucleotides outside the gene matches: 6. Germline V CDR1 and CDR2: SEHNR, FQNEAQ (reference sequence). CDR3 DNA sequence: TGTGCCAGCAGCGTCCCGGACAGGGGGCTCTACGAGCAGTACTTC. As protein: CASSVPDRGLYEQYF. The whole variable domain, remainder taken from reference TRBV7-9 and TRBJ2-7, is DTGVSQNPRHKITKRGQNVTFRCDPISEHNRLYWYRQTLGQGPEFLTYFQNEAQLEKSRLLSDRFSAERPKGSFSTLEIQRTEQGDSAMYLCASSVPDRGLYEQYFGPGTRLTVT.

V usage is TRBV5-1 and J usage is TRBJ2-5, with a possible D match to TRBD1 (6 bases). The germline CDR1 and CDR2 sequences are SGHRS and YFSETQ. V lost 5 bases and J lost 2, with 16 bases in between. The CDR3 runs 15 residues. CDR3 coding DNA: TGCGCCAGCAGTTCTACCAGGGGAGAACAAGAGACCCAGTACTTC. It encodes CASSSTRGEQETQYF. Complete variable domain (other parts from reference TRBV5-1 and TRBJ2-5): KAGVTQTPRYLIKTRGQQVTLSCSPISGHRSVSWYQQTPGQGLQFLFEYFSETQRNKGNFPGRFSGRQFSNSRSEMNVSTLELGDSALYLCASSSTRGEQETQYFGPGTRLLVL.

The chain has TRBV6-6 and TRBJ2-5; a possible D gene is TRBD1 (5 bases). V was shortened by 7 bases and J by 5 bases, with 14 bases between the two germline ends. Germline CDR1 and CDR2: MNHNY and SVGAGI (reference sequence). This CDR3 is built from 13 residues. The DNA of the CDR3 is TGTGCCAGCACACCGGCCCCAGGGGAGACCCAGTACTTC. Amino acids: CASTPAPGETQYF.

CDR3 in amino acids: CASSVGGGADTQYF. The CDR3 region has the DNA TGTGCCAGCAGCGTTGGGGGTGGGGCTGATACGCAGTATTTT. The gene calls are TRBV9 and TRBJ2-3; perhaps D is TRBD1 or TRBD2 (5 bases each). V was pared by 2 bases and J by 6 bases, with 13 bases between. In germline, CDR1 is SGDLS, CDR2 YYNGEE. The CDR3 covers 14 residues.

V gene TRBV7-6 combines with J gene TRBJ2-3; 9 positions match TRBD2. The CDR3 is 17 amino acids. J lost 1 base, V lost 1 base, and 6 bases had no gene match. Per germline, CDR1 SGHVS and CDR2 FNYEAQ. The CDR3 DNA is TGTGCCAGCAGCTTAGTTTACCAGCGGGGGGGCACAGATACGCAGTATTTT. Its protein product is CASSLVYQRGGTDTQYF.

The rearrangement links TRBV4-3 to TRBJ1-3; D unclear. Germline lookup yields CDR1 LGHNA and CDR2 YSLEER. This CDR3 comprises 16 residues. Between the trimmed V and J ends, which lost 6 bases and 0 bases, there was a span of 15 bases. CDR3 region: CASSERWPLSGNTIYF. CDR3 coding DNA: TGCGCCAGCAGTGAGAGGTGGCCGCTCTCTGGAAACACCATATATTTT.

The J gene is TRBJ1-2, the V gene TRBV28, with TRBD1 as a possible D gene (5 bases). V dropped 6 bases and J dropped 4 bases, with 15 bases sitting between them. The V gene's germline CDR1 is MDHEN and CDR2 SYDVKM. The CDR3 has 14 amino acids. The CDR3: CASSPGLNTYGYTF. The CDR3 DNA sequence: TGTGCCAGCAGCCCGGGACTGAACACCTATGGCTACACCTTC.

The sample holds a few counts of this clone. The rearrangement joins TRBV2 to TRBJ1-2; D uncertain. Trimming removed 7 bases at V and 4 bases at J, with 13 bases between. Germline V gene lookup returns CDR1 SNHLY and CDR2 FYNNEI. The CDR3 has 13 residues. Here the CDR3 DNA reads TGTGCCAGCAAGTCTACCTCGAGCTATGGCTACACCTTC. Its translation is CASKSTSSYGYTF.

The rearrangement links TRBV27 to TRBJ1-1, with D possibly matching TRBD1 (5 bases). The CDR3 sequence is 15 residues long. V lost 6 bases and J 3 bases, leaving 17 bases between the germline ends. Germline lookup yields CDR1 MNHEY and CDR2 SMNVEV (reference sequence). CDR3 nucleotides: TGTGCCAGCAGGCGGGGGACTAGGGAGGACACTGAAGCTTTCTTT. Protein product: CASRRGTREDTEAFF.

The genes are TRBV9 and TRBJ2-7; weak D call: TRBD2 (6 bases). Germline assignment: CDR1 SGDLS and CDR2 YYNGEE. This CDR3 region has 15 residues. Trimming removed 3 bases at V and 5 bases at J, with 18 bases between. The CDR3 sequence: CASSASGLGRDEQYF. CDR3 nucleotide sequence: TGTGCCAGCAGCGCTTCGGGACTCGGTCGTGACGAGCAGTACTTC.

This clone was seen a single time. The chain couples TRBV4-1 to TRBJ2-3; TRBD2 aligns across 15 bases. Trimming took 1 base from V and 2 from J; bases not matched to a gene: 10. This CDR3 has 20 residues. Looked up from germline, CDR1 is MGHRA and CDR2 is YSYEKL. CDR3 residues: CASSQGTSGRAAIYTDTQYF. In DNA, the CDR3 is TGCGCCAGCAGCCAAGGGACTAGCGGGAGGGCCGCGATTTACACAGATACGCAGTATTTT.

V usage is TRBV6-6 and J usage is TRBJ2-5, with D unresolved. Germline loops: CDR1 MNHNY, CDR2 SVGAGI (reference sequence). The CDR3 is made up of 14 amino acids. The V and J ends lost 0 bases and 5 bases respectively, with 10 bases between them. The CDR3 here is CASSYSSRDETQYF. The DNA of the CDR3 is TGTGCCAGCAGTTACTCGAGTAGGGATGAGACCCAGTACTTC.

The chain uses TRBV7-3 and TRBJ2-4, with D uncertain. Trimming removed 0 bases from V and 6 bases from J, with 9 bases in between. CDR1 is SGHTA and CDR2 is FQGTGA in the germline V gene. This CDR3 is built from 14 residues. The CDR3 sequence is CASSLTGLGNIQYF. In DNA form, the CDR3 reads TGTGCCAGCAGCTTAACGGGCCTGGGAAACATTCAGTACTTC.

The chain combines TRBV28 with TRBJ1-2; D gene uncertain. CDR1 and CDR2 from the germline V gene are MDHEN and SYDVKM. The CDR3 is 14 amino acids. V dropped 6 bases and J dropped 2 bases, with 13 bases sitting between them. DNA of the CDR3: TGTGCCAGCAGGTTAGAGGAAGCGAACTATGGCTACACCTTC. Amino acid sequence: CASRLEEANYGYTF.

The V and J genes are TRBV5-1 and TRBJ1-3; 8 bases line up with TRBD1. The CDR3 sequence is 15 residues long. The germline CDR1 and CDR2 sequences are SGHRS and YFSETQ. Trimming at V came to 4 bases and at J to 2 bases, leaving 5 bases not matched to a gene. For the CDR3, the DNA is TGCGCCAGCAGCACCGACAGGGGAGCTGGAAACACCATATATTTT. Translated, it gives CASSTDRGAGNTIYF.

V is TRBV5-1 and J is TRBJ1-2, with 10 positions matching TRBD1. V lost 0 bases to trimming and J lost 4 bases; unmatched junction nucleotides: 12. Germline values: CDR1 SGHRS, CDR2 YFSETQ. CDR3 length: 18 amino acids. This CDR3 reads CASSLGHKGQGNFYGYTF. Here the CDR3 DNA reads TGCGCCAGCAGCTTGGGGCACAAGGGACAGGGGAATTTCTATGGCTACACCTTC.

Here the CDR3 reads CASRETGLGETQYF. In DNA form, the CDR3 reads TGTGCCAGTAGGGAAACAGGGCTAGGCGAGACCCAGTACTTC. The chain joins TRBV19 to TRBJ2-5, with a possible D match to TRBD1 (6 bases). V was pared by 6 bases and J by 5 bases, with 16 bases between. CDR3 length equals 14 residues. Germline CDR1 LNHDA, CDR2 SQIVND (reference sequence).

This clone came up once. This chain links TRBV7-3 with TRBJ2-5; the D gene is possibly TRBD2 (6 bases). V gave up 5 bases and J gave up 5 bases, with 12 bases separating them. Germline V gene sequence: CDR1 SGHTA, CDR2 FQGTGA. The CDR3 totals 13 residues. The CDR3 nucleotides read TGTGCCAGCAGCCCTGGGGGGAGGGAGACCCAGTACTTC. Encoded protein: CASSPGGRETQYF.

CDR3 loop: CASSLVGASYEQYF. Here the CDR3 DNA reads TGTGCCAGCAGCTTAGTTGGGGCCTCCTACGAGCAGTACTTC. The chain employs TRBV7-2 and TRBJ2-7, with a weak D call TRBD1 (5 bases). Per germline, CDR1 SGHTA and CDR2 FQGNSA. Trimming stripped 1 base from V and 0 bases from J, with 7 bases between. CDR3 length: 14 residues.

The rearrangement uses TRBV5-1 and TRBJ2-3; D gene unclear. Germline assignment: CDR1 SGHRS and CDR2 YFSETQ. This CDR3 region has 13 residues. V shed 2 bases and J shed 3 bases, with 7 bases lying between them. The CDR3 region has the DNA TGCGCCAGCAGCTTTGACGCTACAGATACGCAGTATTTT. This encodes CASSFDATDTQYF.